A selection of T cell receptor beta chains follows, all from one sample in a study of T cell changes during pregnancy in multiple sclerosis. Generated by immunoSEQ multiplex PCR, the TCRdb table keeps only in-frame clones and is missing some. The profile shows approximately 66,000 clones, almost 95% of them singletons. The source was peripheral blood, collected in the third trimester of pregnancy. The receptor set was obtained from a female donor in good health, enrolled as a control in a pregnancy study. Both conserved end residues are part of each CDR3. The D gene is left open where the match is weak. Expanded clones are given a class, and other clones once, few, many or no size at all.

cdr3_nt: TGTGCCAGCAGCTTGGAGTGGCTGAACAATGAGCAGTTCTTC
cdr3_aa: CASSLEWLNNEQFF
v_call: TRBV5-5
clone_size: NA
cdr3_length: 14
j_call: TRBJ2-1
d_call: NA

cdr3_nt: TGTGCCAGCAGTTTAGCGGGAGGGCATCCCTACGAGCAGTACTTC
cdr3_aa: CASSLAGGHPYEQYF
v_call: TRBV28
clone_size: NA
cdr3_length: 15
j_call: TRBJ2-7
d_call: TRBD2

cdr3_nt: TGTGCCAGTAGTATCGGACAGGGAAGGGAGACCCAGTACTTC
cdr3_aa: CASSIGQGRETQYF
v_call: TRBV19
clone_size: NA
cdr3_length: 14
j_call: TRBJ2-5
d_call: TRBD1

cdr3_nt: TGCGCCAGCAGCCAAGGGGGGACCGGGACTAGCGTCCATGAGCAGTTCTTC
cdr3_aa: CASSQGGTGTSVHEQFF
v_call: TRBV4-1
clone_size: NA
cdr3_length: 17
j_call: TRBJ2-1
d_call: TRBD2

cdr3_nt: TGTGCCAGCAGTGAAGCGAGCGGGGTATCTAATGAAAAACTGTTTTTT
cdr3_aa: CASSEASGVSNEKLFF
v_call: TRBV2
clone_size: NA
cdr3_length: 16
j_call: TRBJ1-4
d_call: NA

cdr3_nt: TGTGCCAGCAGCTTATTAGCGGGGGGGTTCAATGAGCAGTTCTTC
cdr3_aa: CASSLLAGGFNEQFF
v_call: TRBV7-3
clone_size: NA
cdr3_length: 15
j_call: TRBJ2-1
d_call: TRBD2

cdr3_nt: TGCGCCAGCAGTGAACGCCGGGGGATTGGTCTGTACGAGCAGTACTTC
cdr3_aa: CASSERRGIGLYEQYF
v_call: TRBV23-1
clone_size: NA
cdr3_length: 16
j_call: TRBJ2-7
d_call: NA

cdr3_nt: TGCGCCAGCAGCTTGGTCGGGACAGGTAGCTCTGGAAACACCATATATTTT
cdr3_aa: CASSLVGTGSSGNTIYF
v_call: TRBV5-1
clone_size: NA
cdr3_length: 17
j_call: TRBJ1-3
d_call: TRBD1

cdr3_nt: TGTGCCAGCAGCTTAGATAGGACTAGCGGGAGCAGCAATGAGCAGTTCTTC
cdr3_aa: CASSLDRTSGSSNEQFF
v_call: TRBV11-3
clone_size: NA
cdr3_length: 17
j_call: TRBJ2-1
d_call: TRBD2

cdr3_nt: TGTGCCAGCAGCCTTAGCGGGAGCACAGATACGCAGTATTTT
cdr3_aa: CASSLSGSTDTQYF
v_call: TRBV11-1
clone_size: once
cdr3_length: 14
j_call: TRBJ2-3
d_call: TRBD2

cdr3_nt: TGCGCCAGCAGCTTGGTGGACAGGGGGAGCTACACCTTC
cdr3_aa: CASSLVDRGSYTF
v_call: TRBV5-1
clone_size: once
cdr3_length: 13
j_call: TRBJ1-2
d_call: TRBD1

cdr3_nt: TGTGCCACTACAGAGACAGATACGCAGTATTTT
cdr3_aa: CATTETDTQYF
v_call: TRBV6-1
clone_size: NA
cdr3_length: 11
j_call: TRBJ2-3
d_call: NA

cdr3_nt: TGTGCCAGCAACTCCGGACTAGCCGTCGCCGGGGAGCTGTTTTTT
cdr3_aa: CASNSGLAVAGELFF
v_call: TRBV5-8
clone_size: NA
cdr3_length: 15
j_call: TRBJ2-2
d_call: TRBD2

cdr3_nt: TGTGCCAGCAGCTTGTGGCCGGGAGGGCCCTCCTACAATGAGCAGTTCTTC
cdr3_aa: CASSLWPGGPSYNEQFF
v_call: TRBV5-6
clone_size: NA
cdr3_length: 17
j_call: TRBJ2-1
d_call: TRBD2

cdr3_nt: TGTGCCAGCAGCCTTCGACTAGCGGGAGGGTACCCGAACACCGGGGAGCTGTTTTTT
cdr3_aa: CASSLRLAGGYPNTGELFF
v_call: TRBV9
clone_size: NA
cdr3_length: 19
j_call: TRBJ2-2
d_call: TRBD2

cdr3_nt: TGTGCCAGCAGTTTACGGCGTACAGGCCGAAGTGGGGAAGCCTATGGCTACACCTTC
cdr3_aa: CASSLRRTGRSGEAYGYTF
v_call: TRBV27
clone_size: NA
cdr3_length: 19
j_call: TRBJ1-2
d_call: NA

cdr3_nt: TGCGCCAGCAGCTTTGACAGCCTTTCCGAACGGGATGAGCAGTTCTTC
cdr3_aa: CASSFDSLSERDEQFF
v_call: TRBV5-1
clone_size: NA
cdr3_length: 16
j_call: TRBJ2-1
d_call: NA

cdr3_nt: TGTGCCAGCAGAGCCCGGGACAATGGGAATTCACCCCTCCACTTT
cdr3_aa: CASRARDNGNSPLHF
v_call: TRBV6-1
clone_size: once
cdr3_length: 15
j_call: TRBJ1-6
d_call: NA

cdr3_nt: TGTGCCAGCAGCGCCCGGGTTTCCTACGAGCAGTACTTC
cdr3_aa: CASSARVSYEQYF
v_call: TRBV7-2
clone_size: NA
cdr3_length: 13
j_call: TRBJ2-7
d_call: NA

cdr3_nt: TGTGCCAGCTCACCAACCAGATCCTACAATGAGCAGTTCTTC
cdr3_aa: CASSPTRSYNEQFF
v_call: TRBV18
clone_size: NA
cdr3_length: 14
j_call: TRBJ2-1
d_call: NA

cdr3_nt: TGTGCCAGCAGTCAGACAGGGGACGAGCAGTACTTC
cdr3_aa: CASSQTGDEQYF
v_call: TRBV28
clone_size: NA
cdr3_length: 12
j_call: TRBJ2-7
d_call: TRBD1

cdr3_nt: TGTGCCAGCAGTAGGAGACTAGCGGGAGCCCACGAGCAGTACTTC
cdr3_aa: CASSRRLAGAHEQYF
v_call: TRBV27
clone_size: NA
cdr3_length: 15
j_call: TRBJ2-7
d_call: TRBD2

cdr3_nt: TGTGCCAGCTCGCCTAATTCGGGGACTGGACACGAAAAACTGTTTTTT
cdr3_aa: CASSPNSGTGHEKLFF
v_call: TRBV18
clone_size: NA
cdr3_length: 16
j_call: TRBJ1-4
d_call: NA

cdr3_nt: TGTGCCAGCAGCTTGGTGCAGGGTCTGTACACTGAAGCTTTCTTT
cdr3_aa: CASSLVQGLYTEAFF
v_call: TRBV5-6
clone_size: NA
cdr3_length: 15
j_call: TRBJ1-1
d_call: NA

cdr3_nt: TGCGCCAGCAGCCAAGAACTAGCGGGCGCCACGGATGAGCAGTTCTTC
cdr3_aa: CASSQELAGATDEQFF
v_call: TRBV4-1
clone_size: NA
cdr3_length: 16
j_call: TRBJ2-1
d_call: TRBD2

cdr3_nt: TGTGCCAGCAACCGAGGGACTTTTCCACTCCAAGAGACCCAGTACTTC
cdr3_aa: CASNRGTFPLQETQYF
v_call: TRBV9
clone_size: NA
cdr3_length: 16
j_call: TRBJ2-5
d_call: NA

cdr3_nt: TGTGCCAGTGCCACCACACAGGGGCGAGGTGAGCAGTTCTTC
cdr3_aa: CASATTQGRGEQFF
v_call: TRBV19
clone_size: NA
cdr3_length: 14
j_call: TRBJ2-1
d_call: TRBD1

cdr3_nt: TGTGCCAGCCCGGGACAGGGGAATAGCAATCAGCCCCAGCATTTT
cdr3_aa: CASPGQGNSNQPQHF
v_call: TRBV11-2
clone_size: NA
cdr3_length: 15
j_call: TRBJ1-5
d_call: TRBD1

cdr3_nt: TGCGCCAGCAGCTCGCCAGCGGGGGGCCGCTACGAGCAGTACTTC
cdr3_aa: CASSSPAGGRYEQYF
v_call: TRBV5-1
clone_size: NA
cdr3_length: 15
j_call: TRBJ2-7
d_call: TRBD2

cdr3_nt: TGTGCCAGCAGCCAAGGGACAGCCTATAGCAATCAGCCCCAGCATTTT
cdr3_aa: CASSQGTAYSNQPQHF
v_call: TRBV28
clone_size: NA
cdr3_length: 16
j_call: TRBJ1-5
d_call: TRBD1

cdr3_nt: TGCGCCAGCAGCCAAGAGCCGGACAGAGATGAAAAACTGTTTTTT
cdr3_aa: CASSQEPDRDEKLFF
v_call: TRBV4-3
clone_size: NA
cdr3_length: 15
j_call: TRBJ1-4
d_call: NA

cdr3_nt: TGTGCCAGCCGCCGCGGGGGGAAGAATGGCTACACCTTC
cdr3_aa: CASRRGGKNGYTF
v_call: TRBV27
clone_size: NA
cdr3_length: 13
j_call: TRBJ1-2
d_call: NA

cdr3_nt: TGCGCCAGCAGCCAACCCCCGGGACAGGGAATCGGGAGAGAGCAGTTCTTC
cdr3_aa: CASSQPPGQGIGREQFF
v_call: TRBV4-1
clone_size: NA
cdr3_length: 17
j_call: TRBJ2-1
d_call: TRBD1

cdr3_nt: TGTGCCAGTAGTATAGATAGGCAGGGAAGGGTTGGCTACACCTTC
cdr3_aa: CASSIDRQGRVGYTF
v_call: TRBV19
clone_size: NA
cdr3_length: 15
j_call: TRBJ1-2
d_call: NA

cdr3_nt: TGTGCCAGCAGTGAAGCGCTTGGGGGCCCCTACGAGCAGTACTTC
cdr3_aa: CASSEALGGPYEQYF
v_call: TRBV2
clone_size: NA
cdr3_length: 15
j_call: TRBJ2-7
d_call: NA

cdr3_nt: TGTGCCAGCAGCGTAGGAGGGCGACCCGACACAGATACGCAGTATTTT
cdr3_aa: CASSVGGRPDTDTQYF
v_call: TRBV9
clone_size: NA
cdr3_length: 16
j_call: TRBJ2-3
d_call: NA

cdr3_nt: TGCAGCGTTGAGCGCCCAGGCACCGGGGAGCTGTTTTTT
cdr3_aa: CSVERPGTGELFF
v_call: TRBV29-1
clone_size: NA
cdr3_length: 13
j_call: TRBJ2-2
d_call: NA

cdr3_nt: TGTGCCAGCAGCTTCGACCCGACTTACCCTAATGAGCAGTTCTTC
cdr3_aa: CASSFDPTYPNEQFF
v_call: TRBV5-4
clone_size: NA
cdr3_length: 15
j_call: TRBJ2-1
d_call: NA

cdr3_nt: TGTGCCTGGAGTGACCACAGGGGCAGGGAGACCCAGTACTTC
cdr3_aa: CAWSDHRGRETQYF
v_call: TRBV30
clone_size: NA
cdr3_length: 14
j_call: TRBJ2-5
d_call: TRBD1

cdr3_nt: TGTGCCAGCAGCGGGGGGGTCCAAGAGACCCAGTACTTC
cdr3_aa: CASSGGVQETQYF
v_call: TRBV11-3
clone_size: NA
cdr3_length: 13
j_call: TRBJ2-5
d_call: TRBD2

cdr3_nt: TGTGCCAGCTTCAGGGCGGGACAGGGTTACGAGCAGTACTTC
cdr3_aa: CASFRAGQGYEQYF
v_call: TRBV28
clone_size: few
cdr3_length: 14
j_call: TRBJ2-7
d_call: TRBD1

cdr3_nt: TGTGCCAGCAGCTTAGTTAGGAGTCTCGTGGATACGCAGTATTTT
cdr3_aa: CASSLVRSLVDTQYF
v_call: TRBV7-2
clone_size: NA
cdr3_length: 15
j_call: TRBJ2-3
d_call: NA

cdr3_nt: TGTGCCATCAGCATATCAATTACAGGGGTGAACACTGAAGCTTTCTTT
cdr3_aa: CAISISITGVNTEAFF
v_call: TRBV10-3
clone_size: NA
cdr3_length: 16
j_call: TRBJ1-1
d_call: TRBD1

cdr3_nt: TGTGCCAGCAGCTCACGGTATGGCTACACCTTC
cdr3_aa: CASSSRYGYTF
v_call: TRBV7-3
clone_size: NA
cdr3_length: 11
j_call: TRBJ1-2
d_call: NA

cdr3_nt: TGTGCCAGCAGCTCCACAGGGTTCAACGAGCAGTACTTC
cdr3_aa: CASSSTGFNEQYF
v_call: TRBV7-9
clone_size: NA
cdr3_length: 13
j_call: TRBJ2-7
d_call: NA

cdr3_nt: TGTGCCAGTAGTACTCGACAGCCTTCCTATAATTCACCCCTCCACTTT
cdr3_aa: CASSTRQPSYNSPLHF
v_call: TRBV19
clone_size: NA
cdr3_length: 16
j_call: TRBJ1-6
d_call: NA

cdr3_nt: TGTGCCAGCAGTTACTCGGAGCAGGGGGACTACGAGCAGTACTTC
cdr3_aa: CASSYSEQGDYEQYF
v_call: TRBV6-7
clone_size: NA
cdr3_length: 15
j_call: TRBJ2-7
d_call: TRBD1